This T cell receptor beta chain was captured by sequencing in a study of T-cell reconstitution after alpha-beta-depleted transplantation in children. J was trimmed by 4 bases and V by 5 bases; bases with no gene match: 7. Per the germline V gene, CDR1 is SGHTA and CDR2 is FQGNSA. CDR3 length: 14 residues. Unique molecular identifiers tagged the TCRbeta library. TCRdb reprocessed the PCR reads via MiXCR and lists one record per CDR3 protein. The repertoire consists of about 360,000 distinct CDR3 sequences, with less than 15% occurring once and the leading ten covering around 4.5%. The clonotype originates from a human donor who donated a stem cell graft to a child with Fanconi anemia. V gene TRBV7-2 combines with J gene TRBJ2-7; 8 bases match TRBD1. Sequenced material: PBMCs, taken from the stem cell graft. CDR3 in amino acids: CASSERTGTYEQYV. DNA for the CDR3: TGTGCCAGCAGCGAGAGGACAGGGACATACGAGCAGTACGTC.